Listed below are T cell receptor beta chains from one sample, sequenced in a study of human T cells and chemical hapten exposure. Via MiXCR, TCRdb re-called the RACE reads, giving one row per CDR3 protein. This sample has some 330,000 distinct CDR3 sequences; around 5.5% occur once, and the top ten carry less than 9%. Sequenced here: whole blood, sampled in connection with sensitization to the hapten diphenylcyclopropenone (DPC). The receptors here all came from a woman between 18 and 30 years old with alopecia areata. Some clones in this sample may be carry-over from other donors' samples. Both conserved end residues are part of each CDR3. A D gene is named only where the DNA matches it firmly. Only some rows state a clone size, as once, few, many or a class for expanded clones.

TRBV20-1	few	TRBJ2-1	TRBD2	TGCAGTGCTAGCGGGGGGGCCCCTCGCGGGGAGCAGTTCTTC	CSASGGAPRGEQFF
TRBV7-9	-	TRBJ1-2	-	TGTGCCAGCAGCTTGACGATGGGAAGGTCTCCGTATGGCTACACCTTC	CASSLTMGRSPYGYTF
TRBV28	few	TRBJ1-1	-	TGTGCCAGCAGTCCCGTGGGACAGAACACTGAAGCTTTCTTT	CASSPVGQNTEAFF
TRBV5-1	-	TRBJ2-4	TRBD2	TGCGCCAGCAGCTTGGGAACTAGCGGGGGGGCAGCCCAGTACTTC	CASSLGTSGGAAQYF
TRBV20-1	-	TRBJ1-3	-	TGCAGTTGGACTTCTGGAAACACCATATATTTT	CSWTSGNTIYF
TRBV12-3/TRBV12-4	few	TRBJ1-5	TRBD1	TGTGCCAGCAGATCCAGGACAGGGGGCCATCAGCCCCAGCATTTT	CASRSRTGGHQPQHF
TRBV3-1	many	TRBJ2-1	-	TGTGCCAGCAGCCAGATATTGACAAGCCATGAGCAGTTCTTC	CASSQILTSHEQFF
TRBV3-1	-	TRBJ2-5	-	TGTGCCAGCAGCCCCGAATCCCAGGTCCAAGAGACCCAGTACTTC	CASSPESQVQETQYF
TRBV20-1	-	TRBJ2-3	TRBD2	TGCAGTGCTAGCCTCCTCGGGGGGGCGCACACAGATACGCAGTATTTT	CSASLLGGAHTDTQYF
TRBV24-1	many	TRBJ1-5	-	TGTGCCACCAGTGATTCACAGGGAAATCAGCCCCAGCATTTT	CATSDSQGNQPQHF
TRBV6-5	few	TRBJ1-3	-	TGTGCCAGCAGTTTTCAGGGACGGGATGGAAACACCATATATTTT	CASSFQGRDGNTIYF
TRBV12-3/TRBV12-4	few	TRBJ1-5	-	TGTGCCAGCAGTCAAGACAGTCATCAGCCCCAGCATTTT	CASSQDSHQPQHF
TRBV6-2/TRBV6-3	-	TRBJ1-5	-	TGTGCCAGCAGTTTTGAGAATCAGCCCCAGCATTTT	CASSFENQPQHF
TRBV10-3	few	TRBJ2-7	TRBD2	TGTGCCATCAGTGAGCCGCCCGGCGGCGGGGGGTTCTACGAGCAGTACTTC	CAISEPPGGGGFYEQYF
TRBV2	many	TRBJ2-2	-	TGTGCCAGTAGACAGGCCGCGAACACCGGGGAGCTGTTTTTT	CASRQAANTGELFF